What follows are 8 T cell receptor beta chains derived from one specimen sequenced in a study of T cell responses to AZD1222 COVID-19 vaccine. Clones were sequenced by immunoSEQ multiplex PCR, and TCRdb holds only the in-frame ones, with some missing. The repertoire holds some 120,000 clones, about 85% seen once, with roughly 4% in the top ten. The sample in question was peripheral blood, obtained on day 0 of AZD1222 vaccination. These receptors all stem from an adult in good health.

The CDR3 sequence: CAWSVNSGSQETQYF. The CDR3 nucleotides are TGTGCCTGGAGTGTAAATTCAGGGAGCCAAGAGACCCAGTACTTC. This sequence joins TRBV30 and TRBJ2-5; D tentatively reads TRBD1 or TRBD2 (5 bases each). This CDR3 spans 15 amino acids. Germline CDR1 reads GTSNPN; CDR2 reads SVGIG (reference sequence). Between the trimmed V and J ends, which lost 0 bases and 1 base, there was a span of 12 bases.

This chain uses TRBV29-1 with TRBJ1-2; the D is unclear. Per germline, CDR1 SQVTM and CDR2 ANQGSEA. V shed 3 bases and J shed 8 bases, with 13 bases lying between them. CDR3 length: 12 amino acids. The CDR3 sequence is CSVENYITGYTF. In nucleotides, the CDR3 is TGCAGCGTTGAGAACTACATCACGGGCTACACCTTC.

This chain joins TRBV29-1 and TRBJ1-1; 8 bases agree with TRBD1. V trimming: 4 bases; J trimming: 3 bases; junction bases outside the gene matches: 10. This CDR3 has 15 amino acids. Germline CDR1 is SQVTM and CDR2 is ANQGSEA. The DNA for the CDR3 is TGCAGCGTTGGTAGACAGGGGATAAAGGACACTGAAGCTTTCTTT. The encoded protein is CSVGRQGIKDTEAFF.

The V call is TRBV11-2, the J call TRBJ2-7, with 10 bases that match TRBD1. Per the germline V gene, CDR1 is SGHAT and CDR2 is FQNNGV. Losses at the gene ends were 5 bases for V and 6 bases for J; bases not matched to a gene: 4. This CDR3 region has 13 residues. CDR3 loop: CASSRTGGGEQYF. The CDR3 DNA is TGTGCCAGCAGCCGGACAGGGGGTGGCGAGCAGTACTTC.

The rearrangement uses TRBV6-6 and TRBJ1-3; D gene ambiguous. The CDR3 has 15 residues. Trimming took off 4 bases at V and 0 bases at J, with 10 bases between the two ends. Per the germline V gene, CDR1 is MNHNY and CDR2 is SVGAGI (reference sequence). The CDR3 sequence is CASSFNYPSGNTIYF. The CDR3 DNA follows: TGTGCCAGCAGTTTTAACTACCCCTCTGGAAACACCATATATTTT.

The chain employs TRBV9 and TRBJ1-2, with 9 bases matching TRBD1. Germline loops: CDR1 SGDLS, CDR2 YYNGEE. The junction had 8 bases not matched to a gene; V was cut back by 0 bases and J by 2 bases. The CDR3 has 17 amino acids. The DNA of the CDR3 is TGTGCCAGCAGCGTAGACTCTGGGACAGGGAAAAACTATGGCTACACCTTC. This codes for CASSVDSGTGKNYGYTF.

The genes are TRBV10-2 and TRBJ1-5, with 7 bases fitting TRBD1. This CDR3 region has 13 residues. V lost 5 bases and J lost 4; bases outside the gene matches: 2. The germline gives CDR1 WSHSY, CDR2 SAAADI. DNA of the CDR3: TGCGCCAGCAGTCTGGACAGGAATCAGCCCCAGCATTTT. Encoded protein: CASSLDRNQPQHF.

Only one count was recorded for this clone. The CDR3 loop reads CASSQEIISYNEQFF. CDR3 nucleotide sequence: TGCGCCAGCAGCCAAGAGATAATCTCCTACAATGAGCAGTTCTTC. The chain combines TRBV4-3 with TRBJ2-1; no definite D call. Germline values: CDR1 LGHNA, CDR2 YSLEER. Between the trimmed V and J ends, which lost 0 bases and 0 bases, there was a span of 6 bases. The CDR3 has 15 amino acids.